The 3 T cell receptor beta chains given below trace back to one sample, sequenced in a study of T-cell reconstitution after alpha-beta-depleted transplantation in children. This sample's TCRbeta library carried unique molecular identifier barcodes. Via MiXCR, TCRdb re-called the PCR reads, giving one row per CDR3 protein. Of roughly 570,000 distinct CDR3 sequences in the sample, around 27% were seen once. The input for sequencing was PBMCs, taken before TCRalphabeta/CD19-depleted stem cell transplant. These receptor sequences come from a boy less than two years old with Wiskott-Aldrich syndrome, due to receive a stem cell transplant.

In this sample, this clonotype turned up a few times. The rearrangement links TRBV7-2 to TRBJ2-1; D ambiguous. In germline, CDR1 is SGHTA, CDR2 FQGNSA. V gave up 1 base and J gave up 6 bases, with 13 bases separating them. The CDR3 runs to 15 residues. The CDR3 nucleotides read TGTGCCAGCAGCTTAGGGCCTATTCCAATCAATGAGCAGTTCTTC. Translating it yields CASSLGPIPINEQFF.

The chain couples TRBV7-9 to TRBJ2-7, with D perhaps matching TRBD2 (5 bases). There are 12 residues in the CDR3. Per germline, CDR1 SEHNR and CDR2 FQNEAQ (reference sequence). The V gene lost 6 bases and the J gene lost 5 bases, with 11 bases spanning the gap. The CDR3 DNA reads TGTGCCAGCAGTTCCACGGGAAACGAGCAGTACTTC. This translates into CASSSTGNEQYF.

This clonotype came up a few times. This chain joins TRBV7-9 and TRBJ1-1; D is undetermined. CDR3 length equals 12 residues. V lost 7 bases, J lost 1 base, and 7 bases lay in between. Germline V gives CDR1 SEHNR, CDR2 FQNEAQ (reference sequence). CDR3 bases: TGTGCCAGCAAGAGACCGAACACTGAAGCTTTCTTT. Its translation: CASKRPNTEAFF.